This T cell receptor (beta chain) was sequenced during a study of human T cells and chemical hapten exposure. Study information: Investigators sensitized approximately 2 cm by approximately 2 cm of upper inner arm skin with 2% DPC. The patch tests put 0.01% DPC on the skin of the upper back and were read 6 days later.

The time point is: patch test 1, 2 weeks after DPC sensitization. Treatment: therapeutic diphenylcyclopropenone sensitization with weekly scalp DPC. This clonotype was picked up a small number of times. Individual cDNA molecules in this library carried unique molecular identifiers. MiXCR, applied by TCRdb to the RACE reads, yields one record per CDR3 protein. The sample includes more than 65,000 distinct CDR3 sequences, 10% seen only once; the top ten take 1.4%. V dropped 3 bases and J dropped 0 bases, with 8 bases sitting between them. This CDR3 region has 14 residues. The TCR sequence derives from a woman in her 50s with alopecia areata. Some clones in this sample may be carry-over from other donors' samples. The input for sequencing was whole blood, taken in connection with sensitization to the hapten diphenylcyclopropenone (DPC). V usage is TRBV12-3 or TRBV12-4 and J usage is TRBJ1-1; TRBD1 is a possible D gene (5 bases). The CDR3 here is CASSLLQVNTEAFF. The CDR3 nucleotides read TGTGCCAGCAGTTTGCTACAGGTGAACACTGAAGCTTTCTTT.